This record concerns one TCR beta chain sequence. Antigen: not known. The data originate from a study of blood T cells in healthy people across ages. Across the study: With template switching, about one barcoded beta molecule was captured per two T cells.

Each donor was a healthy Caucasian individual from Russia, aged roughly 6 to 95. Together with a sample-barcoded 5' primer, a J-beta primer mix was included in a second PCR lasting roughly 6 to 12 cycles. TCRdb itself ran the 5' RACE reads through MiXCR, one entry per CDR3 protein. The sample comprises 700,000 to 800,000 distinct CDR3 sequences, 40% to 45% of which are singletons, and 20% to 25% rests with the top ten. Study-wide results and limits: Older individuals had lower TCR beta diversity per million T cells (the decline was roughly linear). It was not possible, with unsorted PBMCs, to conclusively compare naive and antigen-experienced cells.

The V segment lost 0 bases and the J segment 4 bases; nucleotides outside the gene matches: 5. CDR1 is KGHDR, CDR2 SFDVKD, per germline. This CDR3 has 16 amino acids. The chain joins TRBV24-1 to TRBJ2-1, with 7 bases matching TRBD2. What was sequenced was blood. This receptor was taken from a woman aged 60 to 75 in good health. The CDR3 coding sequence is TGTGCCACCAGTGATTTGTCGGGGGGTGTTTACAATGAGCAGTTCTTC. This gives the protein CATSDLSGGVYNEQFF.